This entry features one TCR beta chain sequence. Its antigen is not known. The data derive from a study of early stage breast cancer tumors. The overall study: ER+/PR+/HER2- status applied to about 70% of the 16 invasive breast tumors. Regarding the study as a whole: Tumors had roughly 2.5-fold higher T cell density and higher clonality than adjacent normal breast tissue.

V lost 1 base and J lost 8, with 13 bases in between. This CDR3 is 14 amino acids long. Germline CDR1 is SGDLS and CDR2 is YYNGEE. Assay: immunoSEQ multiplex PCR; the TCRdb copy retains only in-frame clones and omits some. Of some 36,000 clones listed, 65% to 75% were seen once; the top ten hold 6.8%. The sequencing sample was made of blood. The chain joins TRBV9 to TRBJ2-1, with D perhaps matching TRBD1 (5 bases). The sequence was obtained from a person in their sixties or seventies with breast cancer. In nucleotides, the CDR3 is TGTGCCAGCAGCGTATCGGACACGTCAGATGAGCAGTTCTTC. It yields the protein CASSVSDTSDEQFF.